This record covers a single TCR beta chain. The sample comes from a study of blood T cell repertoires in COVID-19. Study at large: Sample material is recorded as cDNA or gDNA derived from T cells, B-cell-depleted T cells, or PBMCs.

CDR1 and CDR2 from the germline V gene are SGHAT and FQNNGV. V lost 2 bases to trimming and J lost 2 bases, with 14 bases between them. CDR3 size: 16 residues. Using immunoSEQ multiplex PCR, the repertoire was profiled, and TCRdb retains in-frame clones only, with some absent. The sample contains tens of thousands of clones, more than 65% of which appear only once. The rearrangement links TRBV11-2 to TRBJ2-3; D possibly corresponds to TRBD2 (6 bases). This clonotype originated in a man at least 80 years old with acute or convalescent COVID-19. The sequenced material came from peripheral blood. The CDR3 sequence is CASSLISGGTTDTQYF. The CDR3 DNA follows: TGTGCCAGCAGCTTAATCTCTGGGGGGACCACAGATACGCAGTATTTT.